This T cell receptor beta chain is from a study of blood T cell repertoires in COVID-19. Study context: Donors in the United States, Italy and Spain gave samples during acute or convalescent COVID-19. Nucleic acid was either cDNA or gDNA, and it came from T cells, B-cell-depleted T cells, or PBMCs.

This CDR3 is 16 amino acids long. Per germline, CDR1 LNHNV and CDR2 YYDKDF (reference sequence). V trimming: 8 bases; J trimming: 2 bases; junction bases outside the gene matches: 4. Source study methods: Nucleated cell counts were estimated from reference gene primer amplification. Data came from immunoSEQ multiplex PCR; TCRdb stores just in-frame clones and leaves some out. For V, J and clone size, that table is used; D and trimming come from the DNA. The sample carries tens of thousands of clones, about four fifths recorded once. The chain couples TRBV15 to TRBJ2-2; TRBD2 aligns across 14 bases. The TCR originated in a man older than 75 with active or convalescent COVID-19. Sequencing was done on a sample of peripheral blood. This CDR3 is CATGTSGGRNTGELFF. Written as DNA, the CDR3 is TGTGCCACCGGGACTAGCGGGGGCCGCAACACCGGGGAGCTGTTTTTT.